This T cell receptor (beta chain) appears in the sequencing data of a study of blood T cell repertoires in COVID-19. The length of the CDR3 is 12 residues. V lost 6 bases to trimming and J lost 3 bases, with 10 bases between them. In germline, CDR1 is SGHRS, CDR2 YFSETQ. Clones were sequenced by immunoSEQ multiplex PCR, and TCRdb holds only the in-frame ones, with some missing. The profile shows 200,000 to 300,000 clones, roughly 76% of them singletons. The J gene is TRBJ2-7, the V gene TRBV5-1, with D tentatively TRBD1 (5 bases). This TCR came from a woman of 80 years or more with COVID-19, enrolled during active disease. The sequencing sample was made of peripheral blood. The CDR3 protein is CASTADSYEQYF. DNA for the CDR3: TGCGCCAGCACCGCCGACAGCTACGAGCAGTACTTC.